This T cell receptor beta chain was retrieved from a study of blood T cell repertoires in COVID-19. Study as a whole: Sources were T cells, B-cell-depleted T cells, or PBMCs; the material itself was cDNA or gDNA.

V dropped 6 bases and J dropped 3; count of bases not matched to a gene: 5. Germline V gene sequence: CDR1 ENHRY, CDR2 SYGVKD. The CDR3 sequence is 14 residues long. How the authors handled the data: For nucleated cells, counts were estimated from reference gene primer amplification. Clones were sequenced by immunoSEQ multiplex PCR, and TCRdb holds only the in-frame ones, with some missing. V, J and clone size are those of that table, while D and trimming were read from the DNA. The data show about 110,000 clones, about 90% seen once. Sequencing input: peripheral blood. The receptor was isolated from a woman in her forties or fifties with acute or convalescent COVID-19. The chain links TRBV10-3 to TRBJ1-3; 7 positions match TRBD1. The CDR3 region has the DNA TGTGCCATCAGGGAGGGGGCAGGTGGAAACACCATATATTTT. Translated, it gives CAIREGAGGNTIYF.